This entry describes one T cell receptor (beta chain). Its antigen is not identified. This CDR3 region has 16 residues. Germline-derived CDR1 and CDR2 are KGHDR and SFDVKD. This specimen belongs to a study of T cells expressing NK-cell markers. About the research overall: It was sorted CD3+CD56-NKG2C+, CD3+CD56+NKG2C- and CD3+CD56+NKG2C+ T cells that provided the TCR beta repertoires. The authors sequenced eight donors, of whom seven were HCMV-seropositive and one was seronegative.

TCRdb re-called the 5' RACE reads and gives one entry per CDR3 protein, without DNA. Its table records roughly 420,000 distinct CDR3 sequences. Study observations and caveats: Dominant NKG2C+ clonotypes were found to form roughly 1.0-7.0% of CD8+ T cells in six donors. Similarly, these clonotypes led the CD3+CD56-NKG2C+ fraction as well in a handful of donors.

The sample comprised blood T cells: a sorted CD56 or NKG2C T cell subset, CD4+ or CD8+ T cells, or bulk PBMC T cells (not recorded which). The receptor comes from a woman between 18 and 70 years old in good health. This chain links TRBV24-1 with TRBJ2-2; TCRdb picks TRBD1, but there is no DNA to check that call. CDR3 sequence reads: CATSDFRTGEAGELFF.